This T cell receptor beta chain was sequenced in a study of T cells in localized non-small cell lung cancer. Study conclusions and caveats: Adjacent lung tissue had a median about 60 of the top 100 clones found in the tumor. It was uninvolved adjacent lung that showed the highest T cell clonality, exceeding tumor.

This CDR3 region has 14 residues. The V and J ends lost 5 bases and 3 bases respectively, with 14 bases between them. Germline lookup yields CDR1 MNHEY and CDR2 SMNVEV (reference sequence). Here immunoSEQ multiplex PCR was the method, and the copy in TCRdb shows in-frame clones only, minus some. The sample contains roughly 26,000 clones, approximately 90% of which appear only once. The table lists this clone with a count of one. Antigen specificity is unknown. This material consisted of peripheral blood, taken before any cancer treatment. V and J are TRBV27 and TRBJ2-7, with D perhaps being TRBD1 or TRBD2 (5 bases each). The TCR was taken from an older female donor with stage II squamous cell lung carcinoma. Here the CDR3 DNA reads TGTGCCAGCAGTCCGTGGGACGGGGTCTACGAGCAGTACTTC. Translation: CASSPWDGVYEQYF.